The clone carrying this T cell receptor (beta chain) was recorded once. Its antigen is unidentified. The CDR3 extends over 16 amino acids. Trimming removed 5 bases from V and 4 bases from J; junction bases left unmatched: 9. Germline CDR1 MNHEY, CDR2 SMNVEV (reference sequence). The source of the sample is a study of shared clonotypes between healthy human individuals. About the study: Each donor had three CD4 naive, three CD4 memory, two CD8 naive and one CD8 memory plate. General study results and limits: Non-shared clonotypes were found to have lower generation probabilities than the clonotypes that were shared by all four of the sorted-subset donors.

Naive CD8 cells were CD45RO-negative, positively selected for CCR7, excluding terminally differentiated effector memory CD45RA+ cells. Several immunoSEQ plates received, in even portions, the genomic DNA of each subset. Sorted subsets were amplified in replicate PCRs using 200 ng DNA, 25,000 to 30,000 T cell genomes. Method: immunoSEQ multiplex PCR; TCRdb's copy keeps in-frame clones and lacks some. The sample holds about 2.1 million clones, around 95% seen once. The sample taken for sequencing was naive CD8+ T cells from PBMCs. This sequence was found in a man younger than 35 in good health. Some clones in this sample may be carry-over from other donors' samples. The J gene is TRBJ1-5, the V gene TRBV27, with 9 positions matching TRBD1. CDR3 in DNA: TGTGCCAGCAGTCCCGGACAGGGGTTGTTTAATCAGCCCCAGCATTTT. This gives the protein CASSPGQGLFNQPQHF.